This T cell receptor beta chain was recovered during a study of T cells in Graves' hyperthyroidism and ophthalmopathy. Whole-study results and caveats: Blood also held most thyroid clonotypes expanded beyond 0.001.

Orbital computed tomography, thyroid ultrasound, serum thyroxine and TRAb, and clinical symptoms together informed the diagnoses. The sample holds many counts of this clonotype. Its antigen remains unknown. Researchers took RNA transcripts and amplified the TCR beta CDR3 regions from them. The HTBI primer set drove a first-round RT-PCR of the TCR CDR3. TCRdb analysed the multiplex PCR reads with MiXCR anew, one entry per CDR3 protein. The table has 200,000 to 300,000 distinct CDR3 sequences, approximately 23% seen once. V lost 2 bases to trimming and J lost 7 bases, with 12 bases between them. CDR3 length: 13 amino acids. CDR1 and CDR2 (germline): MNHEY, SVGAGI.

Sequencing was carried out using blood. The chain links TRBV6-5 to TRBJ2-7; D may correspond to TRBD1 or TRBD2 (5 bases each). The sequence derives from a woman aged 40 to 55 with Graves' ophthalmopathy. CDR3 nucleotide sequence: TGTGCCAGCAGTTACGGGACCCAGGTTGAGCAGTACTTC. Protein product: CASSYGTQVEQYF.